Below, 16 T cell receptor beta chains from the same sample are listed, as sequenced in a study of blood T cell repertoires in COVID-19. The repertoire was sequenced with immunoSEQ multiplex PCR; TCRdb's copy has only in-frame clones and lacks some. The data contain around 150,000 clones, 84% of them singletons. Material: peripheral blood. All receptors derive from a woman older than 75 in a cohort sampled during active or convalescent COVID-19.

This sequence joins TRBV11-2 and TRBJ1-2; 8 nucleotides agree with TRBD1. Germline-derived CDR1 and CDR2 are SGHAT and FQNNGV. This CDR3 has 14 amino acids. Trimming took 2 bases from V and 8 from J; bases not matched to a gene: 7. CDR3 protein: CASSLIAGGDGYTF. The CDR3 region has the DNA TGTGCCAGCAGCTTAATCGCAGGGGGCGACGGCTACACCTTC. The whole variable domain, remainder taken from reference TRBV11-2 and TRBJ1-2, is EAGVAQSPRYKIIEKRQSVAFWCNPISGHATLYWYQQILGQGPKLLIQFQNNGVVDDSQLPKDRFSAERLKGVDSTLKIQPAKLEDSAVYLCASSLIAGGDGYTFGSGTRLTVV.

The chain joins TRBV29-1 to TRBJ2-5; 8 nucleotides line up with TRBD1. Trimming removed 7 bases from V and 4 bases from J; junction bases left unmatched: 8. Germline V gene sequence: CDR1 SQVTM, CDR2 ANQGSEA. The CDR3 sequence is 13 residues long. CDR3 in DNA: TGCAGCGGCCAGCGACAGGGGAGAGAGACCCAGTACTTC. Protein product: CSGQRQGRETQYF.

Written as DNA, the CDR3 is TGTGCCAGTAGTAGTTTGAAGACTAGCACAGATACGCAGTATTTT. Its translation: CASSSLKTSTDTQYF. This sequence joins TRBV19 and TRBJ2-3, with D unclear. Per germline, CDR1 LNHDA and CDR2 SQIVND (reference sequence). V was trimmed by 4 bases and J by 0 bases, leaving 11 bases between them. This CDR3 spans 15 amino acids.

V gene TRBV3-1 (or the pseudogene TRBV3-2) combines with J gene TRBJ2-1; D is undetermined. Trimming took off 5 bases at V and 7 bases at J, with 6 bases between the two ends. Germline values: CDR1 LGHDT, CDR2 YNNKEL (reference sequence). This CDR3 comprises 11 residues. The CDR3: CASSYANEQFF. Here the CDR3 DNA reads TGTGCCAGCAGCTACGCGAATGAGCAGTTCTTC.

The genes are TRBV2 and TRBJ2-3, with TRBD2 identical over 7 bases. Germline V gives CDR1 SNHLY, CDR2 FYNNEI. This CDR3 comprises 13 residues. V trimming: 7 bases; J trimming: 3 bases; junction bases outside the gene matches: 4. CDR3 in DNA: TGTGCCAGCATACAGCGGGGTACAGATACGCAGTATTTT. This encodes CASIQRGTDTQYF.

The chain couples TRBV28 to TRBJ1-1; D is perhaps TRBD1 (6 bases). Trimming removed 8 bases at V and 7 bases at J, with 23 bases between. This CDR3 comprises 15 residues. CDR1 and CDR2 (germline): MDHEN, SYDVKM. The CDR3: CASGFSRGGFSEAFF. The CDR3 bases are TGTGCCAGCGGCTTCTCCAGGGGCGGTTTTAGTGAAGCTTTCTTT.

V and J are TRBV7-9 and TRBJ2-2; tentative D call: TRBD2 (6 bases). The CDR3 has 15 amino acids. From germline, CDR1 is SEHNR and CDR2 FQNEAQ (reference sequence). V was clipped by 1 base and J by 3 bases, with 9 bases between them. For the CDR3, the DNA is TGTGCCAGCAGCTTAGTACTAGCTGACACCGGGGAGCTGTTTTTT. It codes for CASSLVLADTGELFF.

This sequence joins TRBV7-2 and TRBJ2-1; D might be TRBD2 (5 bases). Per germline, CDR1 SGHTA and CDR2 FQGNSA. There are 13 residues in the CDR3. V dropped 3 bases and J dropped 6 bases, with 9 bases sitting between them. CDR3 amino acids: CASSFGVGNEQFF. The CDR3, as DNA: TGTGCCAGCAGCTTCGGGGTAGGCAATGAGCAGTTCTTC.

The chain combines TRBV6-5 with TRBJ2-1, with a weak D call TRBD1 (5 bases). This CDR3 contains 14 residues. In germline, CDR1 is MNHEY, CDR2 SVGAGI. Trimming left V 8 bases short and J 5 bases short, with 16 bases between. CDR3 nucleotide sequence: TGTGCCAGCGAAAACACTAACAGGAACAATGAGCAGTTCTTC. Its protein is CASENTNRNNEQFF.

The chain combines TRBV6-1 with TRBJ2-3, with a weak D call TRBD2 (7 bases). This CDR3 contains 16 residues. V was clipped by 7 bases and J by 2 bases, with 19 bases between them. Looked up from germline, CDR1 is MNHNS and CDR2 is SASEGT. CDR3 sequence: CASIDIGGALTDTQYF. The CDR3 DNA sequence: TGTGCCAGCATTGATATTGGGGGGGCCCTCACAGATACGCAGTATTTT.

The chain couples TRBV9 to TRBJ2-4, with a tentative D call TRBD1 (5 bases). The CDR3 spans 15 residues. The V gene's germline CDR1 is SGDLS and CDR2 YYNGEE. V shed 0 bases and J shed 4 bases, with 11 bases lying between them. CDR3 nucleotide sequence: TGTGCCAGCAGCGTAGATATCGCAGGGAAAAACATTCAGTACTTC. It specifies CASSVDIAGKNIQYF.

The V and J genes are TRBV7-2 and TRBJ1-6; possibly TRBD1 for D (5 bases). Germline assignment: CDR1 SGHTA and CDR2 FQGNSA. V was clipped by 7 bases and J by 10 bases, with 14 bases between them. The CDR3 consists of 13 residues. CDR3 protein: CASTVGGRSPLHF. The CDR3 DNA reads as TGTGCCAGCACCGTCGGGGGGAGGTCACCCCTCCACTTT.

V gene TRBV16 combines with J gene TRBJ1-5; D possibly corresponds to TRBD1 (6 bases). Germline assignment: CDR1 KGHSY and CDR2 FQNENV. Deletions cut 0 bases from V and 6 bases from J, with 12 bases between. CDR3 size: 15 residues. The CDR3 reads CASSQSGIRGQPQHF. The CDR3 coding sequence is TGTGCCAGCAGCCAATCGGGAATCAGGGGTCAGCCCCAGCATTTT.

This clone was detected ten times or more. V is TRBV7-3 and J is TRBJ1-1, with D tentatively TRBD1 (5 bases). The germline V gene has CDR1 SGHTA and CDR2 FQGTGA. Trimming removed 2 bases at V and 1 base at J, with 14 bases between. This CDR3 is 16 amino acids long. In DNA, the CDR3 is TGTGCCAGCAGCTTATCCCGACAGAGAGCGAACACTGAAGCTTTCTTT. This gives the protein CASSLSRQRANTEAFF.

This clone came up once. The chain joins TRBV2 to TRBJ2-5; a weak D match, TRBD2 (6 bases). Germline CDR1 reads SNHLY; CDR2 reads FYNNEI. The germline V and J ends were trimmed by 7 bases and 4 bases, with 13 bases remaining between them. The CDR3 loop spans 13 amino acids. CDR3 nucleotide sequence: TGTGCCAGCATTAACACGGAGGGAGAGACCCAGTACTTC. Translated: CASINTEGETQYF.

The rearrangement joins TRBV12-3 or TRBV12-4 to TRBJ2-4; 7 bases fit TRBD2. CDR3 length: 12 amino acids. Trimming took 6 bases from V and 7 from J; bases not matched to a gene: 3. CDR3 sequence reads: CASRREFNIQYF. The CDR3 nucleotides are TGTGCCAGCAGGCGGGAGTTTAACATTCAGTACTTC.